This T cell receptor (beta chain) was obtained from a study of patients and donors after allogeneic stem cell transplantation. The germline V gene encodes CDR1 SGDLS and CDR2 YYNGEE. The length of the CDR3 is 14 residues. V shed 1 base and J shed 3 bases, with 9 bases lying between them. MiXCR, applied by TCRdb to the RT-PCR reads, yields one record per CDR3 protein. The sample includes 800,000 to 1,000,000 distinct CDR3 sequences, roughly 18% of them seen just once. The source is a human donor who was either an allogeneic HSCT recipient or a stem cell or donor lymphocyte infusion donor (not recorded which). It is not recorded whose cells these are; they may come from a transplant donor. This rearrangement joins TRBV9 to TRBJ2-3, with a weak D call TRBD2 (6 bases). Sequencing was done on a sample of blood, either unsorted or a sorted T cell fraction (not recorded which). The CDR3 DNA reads TGTGCCAGCAGCGTATTTGCGGGGACAGATACGCAGTATTTT. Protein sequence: CASSVFAGTDTQYF.